Presented here are 31 T cell receptor beta chains from one specimen sequenced in a study of blood T cell repertoires in COVID-19. Clones were read by immunoSEQ multiplex PCR, and TCRdb kept only the in-frame ones, dropping some. The data show 300,000 to 450,000 clones, 81% seen once. The material sequenced was peripheral blood. These receptors were taken from a human donor with acute or convalescent COVID-19. The donor label of this sample is uncertain.

The count of this clone is one. The rearrangement links TRBV28 to TRBJ1-3; TRBD1 aligns across 7 bases. The CDR3 runs 14 residues. Unmatched junction bases numbered 5, after V lost 4 bases and J lost 5 bases. CDR1 MDHEN and CDR2 SYDVKM come from the germline V gene. CDR3 loop: CASSSTGRRNTIYF. CDR3 sequence (DNA): TGTGCCAGCAGTTCGACAGGGCGGAGAAACACCATATATTTT. Complete variable domain (other parts from reference TRBV28 and TRBJ1-3): DVKVTQSSRYLVKRTGEKVFLECVQDMDHENMFWYRQDPGLGLRLIYFSYDVKMKEKGDIPEGYSVSREKKERFSLILESASTNQTSMYLCASSSTGRRNTIYFGEGSWLTVV.

The J gene is TRBJ2-1, the V gene TRBV19, with 8 bases matching TRBD2. CDR1 and CDR2 from the germline V gene are LNHDA and SQIVND (reference sequence). The V and J ends lost 3 bases and 5 bases, in that order; junction bases with no gene match: 9. The CDR3 runs to 16 residues. For the CDR3, the DNA is TGTGCCAGTAGTATGGCGGGGGGAAGAGCCCACAATGAGCAGTTCTTC. Its protein product is CASSMAGGRAHNEQFF.

The chain couples TRBV5-1 to TRBJ1-5; 9 nucleotides line up with TRBD1. V lost 3 bases to trimming and J lost 5 bases; unmatched junction nucleotides: 9. Germline loops: CDR1 SGHRS, CDR2 YFSETQ. This CDR3 is built from 16 residues. Here the CDR3 reads CASSSGTGRGDQPQHF. The CDR3 DNA reads TGCGCCAGCAGCTCAGGGACAGGGCGAGGAGATCAGCCCCAGCATTTT.

The rearrangement links TRBV5-5 to TRBJ1-5, with a possible D match to TRBD1 (5 bases). Trimming removed 0 bases from V and 9 bases from J, with 13 bases in between. Germline values: CDR1 SGHKS, CDR2 YYEKEE (reference sequence). The CDR3 totals 14 residues. The CDR3 loop reads CASSLAGGGRPQHF. CDR3 bases: TGTGCCAGCAGCTTGGCCGGCGGGGGGAGGCCCCAGCATTTT.

CDR3 region: CASSRDRGRQPQHF. The CDR3 DNA follows: TGTGCCAGCAGTCGGGACAGGGGGCGGCAGCCCCAGCATTTT. The V and J genes are TRBV2 and TRBJ1-5, with TRBD1 matching 12 bases. The junction had 3 bases not matched to a gene; V was cut back by 5 bases and J by 7 bases. This CDR3 region has 14 residues. Germline-derived CDR1 and CDR2 are SNHLY and FYNNEI.

The rearrangement links TRBV6-1 to TRBJ2-1; D is uncertain. CDR1 is MNHNS, CDR2 SASEGT, per germline. The V gene lost 5 bases and the J gene lost 0 bases, with 14 bases spanning the gap. This CDR3 contains 16 residues. The CDR3 DNA reads as TGTGCCAGCAGTAAAGGACGAGCGAGCTCCTACAATGAGCAGTTCTTC. Translation: CASSKGRASSYNEQFF.

This chain connects TRBV18 to TRBJ2-7; D possibly corresponds to TRBD1 (5 bases). The V end was cut by 3 bases, the J end by 5 bases, with 11 bases between. Germline CDR1 and CDR2: KGHSH and LQKENI. CDR3 size: 13 residues. The CDR3 bases are TGTGCCAGCTCACCCAGTCGACAGAACGAGCAGTACTTC. Protein: CASSPSRQNEQYF.

This clone was recorded once. The J gene is TRBJ2-1, the V gene TRBV2; 12 bases are a match to TRBD2. V gave up 8 bases and J gave up 8 bases; unmatched junction bases: 4. The CDR3 spans 13 residues. The germline V gene has CDR1 SNHLY and CDR2 FYNNEI. The CDR3 nucleotides read TGTGCCAGCCGGGCTAGCGGGAGGGATGAGCAGTTCTTC. Translated: CASRASGRDEQFF.

The chain uses TRBV11-2 and TRBJ2-5; a possible D gene is TRBD2 (5 bases). V was pared by 3 bases and J by 3 bases, with 11 bases between. The CDR3 has 14 amino acids. The germline CDR1 and CDR2 sequences are SGHAT and FQNNGV. The CDR3 sequence: CASSFPGRKETQYF. CDR3 nucleotides: TGTGCCAGCAGCTTCCCGGGGAGAAAAGAGACCCAGTACTTC.

This rearrangement joins TRBV6-1 to TRBJ1-6; 9 bases match TRBD1. The J segment lost 8 bases and the V segment lost 6 bases, leaving 8 bases of the junction unmatched. This CDR3 region has 15 residues. Germline CDR1 is MNHNS and CDR2 is SASEGT. DNA of the CDR3: TGTGCCAGCAGGCTGTCGGGACAGGGTTATTCACCCCTCCACTTT. It translates to CASRLSGQGYSPLHF.

This chain links TRBV5-1 with TRBJ2-2; maybe TRBD1 (7 bases). Between the trimmed V and J ends, which lost 5 bases and 5 bases, there was a span of 16 bases. The CDR3 is 15 amino acids. The germline V gene has CDR1 SGHRS and CDR2 YFSETQ. CDR3 region: CASSQQGGLTGELFF. Here the CDR3 DNA reads TGCGCCAGCAGTCAGCAGGGGGGCTTAACCGGGGAGCTGTTTTTT. Full variable domain (rest looked up from reference TRBV5-1 and TRBJ2-2): KAGVTQTPRYLIKTRGQQVTLSCSPISGHRSVSWYQQTPGQGLQFLFEYFSETQRNKGNFPGRFSGRQFSNSRSEMNVSTLELGDSALYLCASSQQGGLTGELFFGEGSRLTVL.

The chain has TRBV12-5 and TRBJ2-7; weak D call: TRBD2 (7 bases). This CDR3 contains 17 residues. Per the germline V gene, CDR1 is LGHNT and CDR2 is FRNRAP. V lost 1 base, J lost 2 bases, and 18 bases lay in between. The CDR3 region has the DNA TGTGCTAGTGGTTTGGATCTAGGCGGGGGCCCTCCCTACGAGCAGTACTTC. Amino acid sequence: CASGLDLGGGPPYEQYF.

A single count supports this clone. The chain is built from TRBV5-1 and TRBJ2-1, with 7 bases fitting TRBD2. The CDR3 has 16 residues. The trim removed 0 bases at V and 4 bases at J, leaving 7 bases unmatched. Germline V CDR1 and CDR2: SGHRS, YFSETQ. This CDR3 is CASSLVTGGSYNEQFF. DNA of the CDR3: TGCGCCAGCAGCTTGGTGACGGGAGGTTCGTACAATGAGCAGTTCTTC. The entire variable domain, with the rest obtained from reference TRBV5-1 and TRBJ2-1, is as follows: KAGVTQTPRYLIKTRGQQVTLSCSPISGHRSVSWYQQTPGQGLQFLFEYFSETQRNKGNFPGRFSGRQFSNSRSEMNVSTLELGDSALYLCASSLVTGGSYNEQFFGPGTRLTVL.

The chain is built from TRBV6-1 and TRBJ1-2, with D uncertain. The length of the CDR3 is 13 residues. Trimming stripped 3 bases from V and 4 bases from J, with 9 bases between. Germline assignment: CDR1 MNHNS and CDR2 SASEGT. CDR3 sequence (DNA): TGTGCCAGCAGTGATGCGGCGCGCTATGGCTACACCTTC. Amino acids: CASSDAARYGYTF.

The V and J genes are TRBV19 and TRBJ1-1; 8 bases fit TRBD1. Germline-derived CDR1 and CDR2 are LNHDA and SQIVND (reference sequence). The CDR3 covers 15 residues. After removal of 4 bases from V and 1 base from J, the junction contained 5 bases not matched to a gene. The CDR3 is CASSNSGTGNTEAFF. The DNA for the CDR3 is TGTGCCAGTAGTAACTCCGGGACAGGGAACACTGAAGCTTTCTTT.

This clone was seen a few times. The chain combines TRBV24-1 with TRBJ1-2, with D tentatively TRBD1 (5 bases). The CDR3 is 13 amino acids. CDR1 and CDR2 (germline): KGHDR, SFDVKD. V lost 4 bases, J lost 7 bases, and 12 bases lay in between. The CDR3 loop reads CATSDRQFSGYTF. CDR3 sequence (DNA): TGTGCCACCAGTGACAGACAGTTCTCTGGCTACACCTTC.

This clone was counted a single time. This chain connects TRBV27 to TRBJ2-1; D unclear. Germline loops: CDR1 MNHEY, CDR2 SMNVEV (reference sequence). The CDR3 loop spans 17 amino acids. V shed 5 bases and J shed 4 bases, with 21 bases lying between them. DNA for the CDR3: TGTGCCAGCAGTACACTAATGCCTCCAACACCTTACAATGAGCAGTTCTTC. Protein sequence: CASSTLMPPTPYNEQFF.

The chain is built from TRBV6-5 and TRBJ1-2; D possibly corresponds to TRBD1 (6 bases). CDR3 length equals 14 residues. The V gene lost 2 bases and the J gene lost 4 bases, with 11 bases spanning the gap. Looked up from germline, CDR1 is MNHEY and CDR2 is SVGAGI. CDR3 loop: CASSYQGSAYGYTF. DNA of the CDR3: TGTGCCAGCAGTTACCAGGGGAGCGCCTATGGCTACACCTTC.

The V and J genes are TRBV10-3 and TRBJ2-7; no clear D. Germline values: CDR1 ENHRY, CDR2 SYGVKD. V was trimmed by 1 base and J by 3 bases, leaving 4 bases between them. The CDR3 runs to 12 residues. The CDR3 reads CAISEFNYEQYF. CDR3 in DNA: TGTGCCATCAGTGAGTTTAACTACGAGCAGTACTTC.

A single count supports this clone. V usage is TRBV7-8 and J usage is TRBJ2-1; a weak D match, TRBD1 (5 bases). The V end was cut by 5 bases, the J end by 0 bases, with 17 bases between. The CDR3 spans 17 residues. CDR1 SGHVS and CDR2 FQNEAQ come from the germline V gene. The CDR3 DNA reads as TGTGCCAGCAGCGCAGGGTCGTTCTACAACTCCTACAATGAGCAGTTCTTC. Translation gives CASSAGSFYNSYNEQFF.

The chain recombines TRBV7-9 with TRBJ1-1; no clear D gene. The CDR3 covers 15 residues. Germline assignment: CDR1 SEHNR and CDR2 FQNEAQ (reference sequence). Trimming took 5 bases from V and 1 from J, leaving 14 bases between them. CDR3 in amino acids: CASSETGSRNTEAFF. The CDR3 region has the DNA TGTGCCAGCAGCGAAACGGGTTCTCGGAACACTGAAGCTTTCTTT.

The rearrangement links TRBV4-2 to TRBJ2-5, with 11 positions matching TRBD2. Germline CDR1 is LGHNA and CDR2 is YNFKEQ. The V and J ends lost 6 bases and 5 bases, in that order; junction bases with no gene match: 8. The CDR3 has 15 residues. As DNA, the CDR3 is TGTGCCAGCAGTATAGCGGGAGGGGCTCGGGAGACCCAGTACTTC. Translation: CASSIAGGARETQYF.

The genes are TRBV28 and TRBJ2-1; weak D call: TRBD1 (6 bases). Germline-derived CDR1 and CDR2 are MDHEN and SYDVKM. The CDR3 spans 10 residues. V gave up 5 bases and J gave up 10 bases, with 6 bases separating them. The CDR3 protein is CASSDREQFF. The CDR3 DNA reads as TGTGCCAGCAGTGACAGGGAGCAGTTCTTC.

The sample holds one count of this clone. The gene calls are TRBV9 and TRBJ2-6, with a tentative D call TRBD1 (6 bases). Trimming stripped 4 bases from V and 4 bases from J, with 12 bases between. The V gene's germline CDR1 is SGDLS and CDR2 YYNGEE. The CDR3 is made up of 15 amino acids. CDR3 sequence: CASSKQGLGANVLTF. The CDR3 DNA reads as TGTGCCAGCAGCAAACAGGGTTTGGGGGCCAACGTCCTGACTTTC.

In this sample, this clone turned up once. The gene calls are TRBV6-1 and TRBJ1-2; possibly TRBD1 for D (5 bases). Deletions cut 2 bases from V and 5 bases from J, with 18 bases between. Looked up from germline, CDR1 is MNHNS and CDR2 is SASEGT. The CDR3 is 16 amino acids. This CDR3 reads CASSEIGVRTNYGYTF. The CDR3 DNA sequence: TGTGCCAGCAGTGAAATAGGGGTGAGGACAAATTATGGCTACACCTTC.

The CDR3 is CASSSGLHSNQPQHF. The DNA of the CDR3 is TGTGCCAGCAGCTCGGGACTGCATAGCAATCAGCCCCAGCATTTT. The chain couples TRBV5-8 to TRBJ1-5; TRBD1 might be the D (5 bases). V lost 3 bases, J lost 0 bases, and 10 bases lay in between. Germline assignment: CDR1 SGHTS and CDR2 YDEGEE. The CDR3 covers 15 residues.

The chain employs TRBV25-1 and TRBJ1-4, with 10 positions matching TRBD1. This CDR3 has 13 amino acids. The germline V gene encodes CDR1 MGHDK and CDR2 SYGVNS. Trimming cost V 6 bases and J 10 bases; bases outside gene matches: 5. In nucleotides, the CDR3 is TGTGCCAGCAGAGGGACAGGGGCTGGAAAACTGTTTTTT. Translated: CASRGTGAGKLFF.

The rearrangement links TRBV10-2 to TRBJ1-2; 8 bases are shared with TRBD1. CDR1 WSHSY and CDR2 SAAADI come from the germline V gene. The ends lost 6 bases at V and 0 bases at J; junction bases unmatched: 3. The CDR3 has 14 amino acids. CDR3 amino acids: CASRGTGTNYGYTF. The DNA of the CDR3 is TGCGCCAGCAGGGGGACAGGAACTAACTATGGCTACACCTTC.

The genes are TRBV30 and TRBJ2-3, with 8 bases aligning to TRBD2. Per germline, CDR1 GTSNPN and CDR2 SVGIG (reference sequence). After removal of 4 bases from V and 2 bases from J, the junction contained 8 bases not matched to a gene. CDR3 length: 15 amino acids. The CDR3 loop is CAWKGSGGATDTQYF. CDR3 DNA: TGTGCCTGGAAAGGTTCGGGGGGGGCCACAGATACGCAGTATTTT.

The rearrangement links TRBV27 to TRBJ1-5, with TRBD1 matching 8 bases. The CDR3 has 14 amino acids. V shed 4 bases, J shed 2 bases, and the junction held 1 base outside the gene matches. The germline V gene encodes CDR1 MNHEY and CDR2 SMNVEV (reference sequence). DNA for the CDR3: TGTGCCAGCAGTTCGGGACAGGGCAATCAGCCCCAGCATTTT. Its translation: CASSSGQGNQPQHF.

The gene calls are TRBV7-9 and TRBJ1-6; D is possibly TRBD1 (5 bases). Trimming pared 5 bases from V and 13 bases from J, leaving 15 bases between. Germline values: CDR1 SEHNR, CDR2 FQNEAQ (reference sequence). This CDR3 has 13 residues. CDR3 nucleotide sequence: TGTGCCAGCAGCCGGGGGGGTATGTCGCCCCTCCACTTT. Translating it yields CASSRGGMSPLHF.